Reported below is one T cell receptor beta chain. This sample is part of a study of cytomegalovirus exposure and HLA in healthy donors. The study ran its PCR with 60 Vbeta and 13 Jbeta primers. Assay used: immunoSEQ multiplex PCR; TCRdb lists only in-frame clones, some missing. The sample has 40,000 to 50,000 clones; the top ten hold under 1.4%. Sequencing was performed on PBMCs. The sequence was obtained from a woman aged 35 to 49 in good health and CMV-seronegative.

The CDR3: CSASGGHSTDTQYF. CDR3 coding DNA: TGCAGCGCTAGCGGAGGTCATAGCACAGATACGCAGTATTTT. This chain joins TRBV29-1 and TRBJ2-3; TRBD2 agrees at 7 bases. Germline CDR1 is SQVTM and CDR2 is ANQGSEA. The CDR3 has 14 residues. V lost 7 bases, J lost 0 bases, and 7 bases stayed unmatched.